This record looks at one T cell receptor (beta chain) sequence and its context. The sample originates from a study of early T cells in non-severe SARS-CoV-2 infection. Trimming removed 1 base from V and 9 bases from J; junction bases left unmatched: 8. The CDR3 has 15 residues. In germline, CDR1 is MDHEN, CDR2 SYDVKM. Unique molecular identifiers were attached to individual cDNA molecules. TCRdb used MiXCR to reprocess the 5' RACE reads, holding one entry per CDR3 protein. The sample includes tens of thousands of distinct CDR3 sequences, less than 15% of them seen just once. The TCR originated in an adult who was a healthcare worker with PCR-confirmed SARS-CoV-2 infection or an uninfected control (not recorded which). Material: whole blood. The chain joins TRBV28 to TRBJ2-1; 8 nucleotides align to TRBD1. The CDR3 region is CASSLLGQGRSEQFF. CDR3 sequence (DNA): TGTGCCAGCAGTTTATTAGGACAGGGACGGAGTGAGCAGTTCTTC.